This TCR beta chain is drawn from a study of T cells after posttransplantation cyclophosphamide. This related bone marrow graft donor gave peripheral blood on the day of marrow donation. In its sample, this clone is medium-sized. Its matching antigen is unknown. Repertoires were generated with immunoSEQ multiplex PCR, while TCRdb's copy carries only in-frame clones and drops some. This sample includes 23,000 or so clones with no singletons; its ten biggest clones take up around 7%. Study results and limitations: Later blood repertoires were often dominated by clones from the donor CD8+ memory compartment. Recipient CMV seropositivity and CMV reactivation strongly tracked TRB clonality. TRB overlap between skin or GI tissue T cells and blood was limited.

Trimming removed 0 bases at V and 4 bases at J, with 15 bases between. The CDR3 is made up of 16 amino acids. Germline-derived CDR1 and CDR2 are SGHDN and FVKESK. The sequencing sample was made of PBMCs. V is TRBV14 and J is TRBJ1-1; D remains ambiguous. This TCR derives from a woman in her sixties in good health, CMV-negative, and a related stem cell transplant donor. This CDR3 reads CASSQEGFGESTEAFF. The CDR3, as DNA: TGTGCCAGCAGCCAAGAGGGGTTCGGGGAGAGCACTGAAGCTTTCTTT.